These 21 T cell receptor beta chains were all obtained from the same sample, sequenced in a study of blood T cell repertoires in COVID-19. Sequencing used immunoSEQ multiplex PCR; TCRdb keeps in-frame clones, though not all of them. Here the sample spans around 370,000 clones, over 80% being singletons. Material: peripheral blood. Receptor source: a woman aged 45 to 65 with COVID-19, enrolled during active disease.

The CDR3 here is CASSPILAGDNNEQFF. The CDR3 DNA sequence: TGTGCCAGCTCACCTATCCTAGCGGGAGATAACAATGAGCAGTTCTTC. The chain joins TRBV18 to TRBJ2-1; 10 bases are shared with TRBD2. CDR3 length equals 16 residues. V lost 3 bases, J lost 5 bases, and 7 bases stayed unmatched. CDR1 is KGHSH, CDR2 LQKENI, per germline.

V is TRBV11-3 and J is TRBJ2-7; D is ambiguous. The V and J ends lost 0 bases and 2 bases respectively, with 8 bases between them. CDR1 is SGHNT, CDR2 YENEEA, per germline. The CDR3 extends over 14 amino acids. The CDR3 loop reads CASSLDSIAYEQYF. For the CDR3, the DNA is TGTGCCAGCAGCTTAGATAGTATCGCCTACGAGCAGTACTTC.

The V and J genes are TRBV29-1 and TRBJ1-2; no definite D call. Germline CDR1 reads SQVTM; CDR2 reads ANQGSEA. This CDR3 spans 12 amino acids. Trimming left V 4 bases short and J 3 bases short, with 9 bases between. CDR3 in DNA: TGCAGCGTTGTCCGGGAATACTATGGCTACACCTTC. Its translation: CSVVREYYGYTF.

To note about this clone: This same CDR3 is encoded by further DNA sequences in the sample. The chain links TRBV7-2 to TRBJ1-1, with a possible D match to TRBD1 (5 bases). The length of the CDR3 is 13 residues. V gave up 3 bases and J gave up 1 base, with 6 bases separating them. Germline V gives CDR1 SGHTA, CDR2 FQGNSA. The CDR3: CASSLGQNTEAFF. As DNA, the CDR3 is TGTGCCAGCAGCTTGGGGCAGAACACTGAAGCTTTCTTT.

The chain is built from TRBV14 and TRBJ2-1; 11 bases agree with TRBD1. V gave up 4 bases and J gave up 4 bases; unmatched junction bases: 6. This CDR3 spans 16 amino acids. The germline gives CDR1 SGHDN, CDR2 FVKESK. The CDR3 DNA is TGTGCCAGCAGCCGAACCGGGACAGGGGGTTACAATGAGCAGTTCTTC. Its protein product is CASSRTGTGGYNEQFF.

The chain links TRBV6-6 to TRBJ2-7, with 10 bases identical to TRBD1. This CDR3 has 17 residues. Looked up from germline, CDR1 is MNHNY and CDR2 is SVGAGI (reference sequence). Losses at the gene ends were 5 bases for V and 6 bases for J; bases not matched to a gene: 16. The CDR3: CASSPGTGAAGLGEQYF. The CDR3 coding sequence is TGTGCCAGCAGTCCCGGGACAGGGGCGGCGGGATTAGGCGAGCAGTACTTC.

The chain recombines TRBV3-1 (or the pseudogene TRBV3-2) with TRBJ1-6; D is uncertain. CDR3 size: 18 residues. CDR1 is LGHDT and CDR2 is YNNKEL in the germline V gene (reference sequence). Trimming left V 2 bases short and J 2 bases short, with 16 bases between. The chain's CDR3 is CASSQPTGGRTYNSPLHF. Here the CDR3 DNA reads TGTGCCAGCAGCCAACCAACGGGAGGACGGACCTATAATTCACCCCTCCACTTT.

The sample holds one count of this clone. The chain is built from TRBV30 and TRBJ1-2, with 8 bases that match TRBD1. The CDR3 runs to 15 residues. Germline V gene data show CDR1 as GTSNPN and CDR2 as SVGIG (reference sequence). The J segment lost 8 bases and the V segment lost 0 bases, leaving 11 bases of the junction unmatched. The CDR3, as DNA: TGTGCCTGGAGTGTACTCGGCAGGGGGCTAGTGGGCTACACCTTC. Amino acid sequence: CAWSVLGRGLVGYTF.

The chain combines TRBV7-8 with TRBJ2-3; D is perhaps TRBD2 (5 bases). CDR1 and CDR2 from the germline V gene are SGHVS and FQNEAQ. The CDR3 is 15 amino acids. Trimming shortened V by 1 base and J by 6 bases, and 14 bases separated the two germline ends. The DNA for the CDR3 is TGTGCCAGCAGCTTAGACGGCGGACGAGGGGATACGCAGTATTTT. Its translation is CASSLDGGRGDTQYF.

This chain joins TRBV3-1 (or the pseudogene TRBV3-2) and TRBJ1-2; 7 nucleotides align to TRBD1. The J segment lost 4 bases and the V segment lost 2 bases, leaving 13 bases of the junction unmatched. Germline CDR1 is LGHDT and CDR2 is YNNKEL (reference sequence). CDR3 length: 17 residues. CDR3 coding DNA: TGTGCCAGCAGCCAAAACCTCAGGGACAGCTCATTCTATGGCTACACCTTC. The encoded protein is CASSQNLRDSSFYGYTF.

This sequence joins TRBV5-1 and TRBJ2-1, with 9 bases lining up with TRBD2. Germline CDR1 and CDR2: SGHRS and YFSETQ. The CDR3 is 16 amino acids. Trimming at V came to 4 bases and at J to 0 bases, leaving 5 bases not matched to a gene. CDR3 sequence reads: CASSLNSGSSYNEQFF. The CDR3 bases are TGCGCCAGCAGCCTTAATAGCGGGAGCTCCTACAATGAGCAGTTCTTC.

J is TRBJ2-3 and V is TRBV5-5; 7 nucleotides align to TRBD1. CDR3 length: 15 residues. Per germline, CDR1 SGHKS and CDR2 YYEKEE (reference sequence). J lost 0 bases, V lost 6 bases, and 7 bases had no gene match. CDR3 sequence (DNA): TGTGCCAGCAAAATACAGGGGCCAAGCACAGATACGCAGTATTTT. Its translation is CASKIQGPSTDTQYF.

The CDR3 bases are TGTGCCAGTAAAGTGCGTCGGGGACAGGGCATCTCTGGAAACACCATATATTTT. Encoded protein: CASKVRRGQGISGNTIYF. V is TRBV19 and J is TRBJ1-3, with TRBD1 matching 9 bases. Losses at the gene ends were 7 bases for V and 0 bases for J; bases not matched to a gene: 13. Looked up from germline, CDR1 is LNHDA and CDR2 is SQIVND (reference sequence). The CDR3 covers 18 residues.

The chain couples TRBV30 to TRBJ1-1; D unresolved. The CDR3 sequence is 13 residues long. Germline V gene sequence: CDR1 GTSNPN, CDR2 SVGIG (reference sequence). Trimming took 1 base from V and 4 from J, leaving 10 bases between them. In DNA form, the CDR3 reads TGTGCCTGGAGTGCCAACCCGAGCACTGAAGCTTTCTTT. This sequence encodes CAWSANPSTEAFF.

This chain uses TRBV27 with TRBJ2-7; 10 positions match TRBD2. V was clipped by 5 bases and J by 7 bases; unmatched bases: 17. The V gene's germline CDR1 is MNHEY and CDR2 SMNVEV (reference sequence). This CDR3 region has 17 residues. CDR3 nucleotide sequence: TGTGCCAGCAGTCCCCCTAGCGGGAGCCTAACCGGGCGGGAGCAGTACTTC. Amino acids: CASSPPSGSLTGREQYF.

J is TRBJ1-1 and V is TRBV5-8; D may be TRBD1 (5 bases). This CDR3 is built from 12 residues. V was trimmed by 1 base and J by 8 bases, leaving 9 bases between them. CDR1 and CDR2 from the germline V gene are SGHTS and YDEGEE. The CDR3 nucleotides are TGTGCCAGCAGCTTGTATGGGGGGGAAGCTTTCTTT. Residues: CASSLYGGEAFF.

This sequence joins TRBV30 and TRBJ2-4, with 8 bases lining up with TRBD2. Per the germline V gene, CDR1 is GTSNPN and CDR2 is SVGIG (reference sequence). This CDR3 has 20 amino acids. With 7 bases clipped from V and 1 base from J, the junction kept 24 bases outside the gene matches. The CDR3 DNA follows: TGTGCCTTCGCTCATGGGGCGGGAGGAGGGGTAGCCAGGGCCAAAAACATTCAGTACTTC. It yields the protein CAFAHGAGGGVARAKNIQYF.

The chain uses TRBV4-3 and TRBJ1-4, with TRBD1 matching 9 bases. V shed 0 bases, J shed 10 bases, and the junction held 12 bases outside the gene matches. The germline CDR1 and CDR2 sequences are LGHNA and YSLEER. This CDR3 is built from 17 residues. The chain's CDR3 is CASSQEWGTGKRGKLFF. CDR3 nucleotide sequence: TGCGCCAGCAGCCAAGAGTGGGGGACAGGGAAACGGGGAAAACTGTTTTTT.

This chain joins TRBV6-5 and TRBJ2-6; no reliable D call. V lost 3 bases to trimming and J lost 3 bases, with 12 bases between them. In germline, CDR1 is MNHEY, CDR2 SVGAGI. CDR3 length equals 16 residues. In DNA form, the CDR3 reads TGTGCCAGCAGTTATTCTGCTGGCCTTGGGGCCAACGTCCTGACTTTC. Amino acids: CASSYSAGLGANVLTF.

The rearrangement uses TRBV9 and TRBJ1-1; a weak D match, TRBD1 (5 bases). V dropped 3 bases and J dropped 5 bases, with 23 bases sitting between them. The CDR3 is 17 amino acids. CDR1 is SGDLS and CDR2 is YYNGEE in the germline V gene. The CDR3 spells CASSERDGSLVRTEAFF. CDR3 coding DNA: TGTGCCAGCAGCGAGCGGGACGGGAGTCTCGTTAGGACTGAAGCTTTCTTT.

In this sample, this clone turned up once. This rearrangement joins TRBV5-1 to TRBJ1-4; D uncertain. CDR1 and CDR2 from the germline V gene are SGHRS and YFSETQ. The V and J ends lost 1 base and 3 bases respectively, with 10 bases between them. The CDR3 length is 15 residues. CDR3 amino acids: CASSLWVAANEKLFF. CDR3 nucleotides: TGCGCCAGCAGCTTGTGGGTTGCGGCTAATGAAAAACTGTTTTTT. Filled out from reference TRBV5-1 and TRBJ1-4, the complete variable domain reads KAGVTQTPRYLIKTRGQQVTLSCSPISGHRSVSWYQQTPGQGLQFLFEYFSETQRNKGNFPGRFSGRQFSNSRSEMNVSTLELGDSALYLCASSLWVAANEKLFFGSGTQLSVL.